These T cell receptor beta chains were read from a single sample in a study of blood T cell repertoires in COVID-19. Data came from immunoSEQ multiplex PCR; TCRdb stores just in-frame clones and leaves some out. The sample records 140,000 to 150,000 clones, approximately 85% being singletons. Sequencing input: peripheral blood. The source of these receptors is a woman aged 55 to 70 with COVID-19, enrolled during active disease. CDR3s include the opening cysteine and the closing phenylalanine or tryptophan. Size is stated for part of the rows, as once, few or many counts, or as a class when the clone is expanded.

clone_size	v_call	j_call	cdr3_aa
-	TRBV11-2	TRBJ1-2	CASSFAGQGSFGYTF
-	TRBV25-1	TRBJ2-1	CASSKHEQFF
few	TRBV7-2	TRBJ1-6	CASSSNLPGRFLNSPLHF
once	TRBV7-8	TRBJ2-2	CASSPRPGLAGAFGELFF
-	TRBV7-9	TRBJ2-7	CASSLGAGPYEQYF
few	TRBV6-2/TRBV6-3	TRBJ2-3	CASSSRSAPMAYTQYF
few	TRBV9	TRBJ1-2	CASSVPGGGYGYTF
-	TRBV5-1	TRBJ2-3	CASSPGTSGGAADTQYF
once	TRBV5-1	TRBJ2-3	CASRHVRTGESDTQYF
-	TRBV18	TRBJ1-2	CASSTEGLANYGYTF
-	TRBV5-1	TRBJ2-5	CASSLERGQGSQETQYF
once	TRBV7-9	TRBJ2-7	CASSGEGQGRYEQYF
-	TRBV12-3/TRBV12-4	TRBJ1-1	CASSRTPEAFF
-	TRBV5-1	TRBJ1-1	CASSYGTGGSLVTEAFF
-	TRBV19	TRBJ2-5	CASSIGDQETQYF
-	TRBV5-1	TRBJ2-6	CASSLGGQEFSGANVLTF
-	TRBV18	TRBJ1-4	CASSSSPGKSTEKLFF
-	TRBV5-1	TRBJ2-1	CASSSRGEKYNEQFF
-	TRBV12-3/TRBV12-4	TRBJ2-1	CASSLSSYNEQFF
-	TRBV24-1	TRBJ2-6	CATGSTRGGYSGANVLTF
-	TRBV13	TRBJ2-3	CASSQKEPTDTQYF
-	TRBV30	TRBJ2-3	CAWSRGLAGGTDTQYF
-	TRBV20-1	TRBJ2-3	CSASGQGDTQYF
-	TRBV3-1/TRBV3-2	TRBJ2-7	CASSPQPWGGLEQYF
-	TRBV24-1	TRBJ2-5	CATSDERGETQYF
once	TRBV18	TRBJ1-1	CASSPPGPHRLLNTEAFF
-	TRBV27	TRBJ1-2	CASSSTGENYGYTF
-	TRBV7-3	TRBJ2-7	CASSKGQGPNEQYF
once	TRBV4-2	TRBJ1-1	CASSHFGQGEWDTEAFF
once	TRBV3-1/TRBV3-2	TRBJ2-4	CASSRPTDSLLAKNIQYF
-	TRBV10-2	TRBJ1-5	CASSDWTGLSNQPQHF
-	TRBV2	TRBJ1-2	CASTADRTLNYGYTF
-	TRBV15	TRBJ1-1	CATSRGGQGAGEAFF
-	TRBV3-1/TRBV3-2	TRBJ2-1	CASSQVRGPPYNEQFF
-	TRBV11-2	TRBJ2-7	CASSLDQGHEQYF
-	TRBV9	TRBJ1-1	CASSVGVARQGAPTEAFF
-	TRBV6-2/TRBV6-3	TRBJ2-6	CASSYRSSGANVLTF
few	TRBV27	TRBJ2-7	CASSFGAGGPLEQYF
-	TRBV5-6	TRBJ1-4	CASSLWDSREKLFF
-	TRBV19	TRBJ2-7	CASSWGTKGYEQYF
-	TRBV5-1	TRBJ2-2	CASSPQGDIVLTGELFF
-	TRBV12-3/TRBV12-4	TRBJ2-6	CASRRSGANVLTF
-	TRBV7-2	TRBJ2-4	CASSISSGTGYKNIQYF
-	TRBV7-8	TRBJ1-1	CASSLAGRQGNTEAFF
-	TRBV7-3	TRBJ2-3	CASSRGQGSTDTQYF
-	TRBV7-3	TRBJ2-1	CASSLKLAGLDNEQFF
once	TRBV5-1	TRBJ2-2	CASSLVPPGYANTGELFF
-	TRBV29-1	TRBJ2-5	CSVEEMTSGGLGTQYF
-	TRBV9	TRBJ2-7	CASSAFGTGDSYEQYF
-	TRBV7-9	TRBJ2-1	CASSSTTSGGRNEQFF
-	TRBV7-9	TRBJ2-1	CASSLAPEGNEQFF
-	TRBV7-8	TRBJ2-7	CASSLAENRGRIYEQYF
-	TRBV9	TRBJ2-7	CASSGLGTDYEQYF
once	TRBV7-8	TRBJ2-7	CASSLEGVTGLSYEQYF
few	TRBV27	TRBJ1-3	CASSLSVGGGNTIYF
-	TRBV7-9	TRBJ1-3	CADRQSSGNTIYF
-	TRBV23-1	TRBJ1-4	CASSQRGGRGDEKLFF
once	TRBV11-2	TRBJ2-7	CASSSTGGSYEQYF
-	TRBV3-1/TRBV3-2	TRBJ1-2	CASSHAWSPSGYTF
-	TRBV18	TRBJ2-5	CASSAGQRQETQYF